The 10 T cell receptor beta chains below were found in one sample sequenced in a study of OX40 agonist ivuxolimab in advanced cancers. TCRdb keeps only in-frame clones here, not all; method: immunoSEQ multiplex PCR. Here the sample spans about 76,000 clones, over 75% being singletons. This specimen was CD4+ or CD8+ T cells sorted from blood, taken in a trial of the OX40 agonist ivuxolimab. The receptors were gathered from an adult with an advanced solid tumor such as melanoma, head and neck, liver or kidney cancer.

This chain connects TRBV5-1 to TRBJ1-5; 8 positions match TRBD1. V lost 4 bases, J lost 6 bases, and 6 bases stayed unmatched. The CDR3 has 14 residues. Germline CDR1 is SGHRS and CDR2 is YFSETQ. CDR3 in DNA: TGCGCCAGCAGCGAGCAGGGGGCCGGTCAGCCCCAGCATTTT. Its protein is CASSEQGAGQPQHF.

This clone was counted between two and nine times. The chain combines TRBV19 with TRBJ1-2; 8 nucleotides line up with TRBD1. Germline values: CDR1 LNHDA, CDR2 SQIVND (reference sequence). This CDR3 has 17 residues. Trimming at V came to 4 bases and at J to 4 bases, leaving 14 bases not matched to a gene. Written as DNA, the CDR3 is TGTGCCAGTAGTACGTCCCGGGACAGGCCCGCTGGCTATGGCTACACCTTC. Protein sequence: CASSTSRDRPAGYGYTF.

V gene TRBV5-1 combines with J gene TRBJ2-7; no firm D call. There are 16 residues in the CDR3. Deletions cut 2 bases from V and 7 bases from J, with 22 bases between. Germline V CDR1 and CDR2: SGHRS, YFSETQ. The CDR3 bases are TGCGCCAGCAGCTTAGATATTCAATCACCCATGGGGGAGCAGTACTTC. It encodes CASSLDIQSPMGEQYF.

The rearrangement joins TRBV15 to TRBJ2-1, with D possibly matching TRBD2 (6 bases). The CDR3 runs to 18 residues. Germline V gives CDR1 LNHNV, CDR2 YYDKDF (reference sequence). V lost 0 bases to trimming and J lost 2 bases, with 17 bases between them. This chain's CDR3 is CATSRDEPGGWTYNEQFF. The CDR3, as DNA: TGTGCCACCAGCAGAGATGAGCCAGGAGGGTGGACCTACAATGAGCAGTTCTTC.

The chain combines TRBV25-1 with TRBJ1-1; D is perhaps TRBD1 (5 bases). There are 18 residues in the CDR3. Trimming removed 1 base at V and 0 bases at J, with 18 bases between. Germline V gives CDR1 MGHDK, CDR2 SYGVNS. The CDR3 region is CASSEWGGVKAMNTEAFF. DNA for the CDR3: TGTGCCAGCAGTGAATGGGGGGGAGTGAAGGCCATGAACACTGAAGCTTTCTTT.

This clone was detected only once. The chain links TRBV15 to TRBJ1-1, with 10 bases identical to TRBD1. The germline V gene encodes CDR1 LNHNV and CDR2 YYDKDF (reference sequence). There are 15 residues in the CDR3. V lost 3 bases, J lost 1 base, and 2 bases stayed unmatched. The CDR3 bases are TGTGCCACCAGCAGCGACAGGGGGCAGAACACTGAAGCTTTCTTT. Its protein is CATSSDRGQNTEAFF.

CDR3 residues: CASSQLSSEKLFF. CDR3 DNA: TGCGCCAGCAGCCAACTTAGCTCCGAAAAACTGTTTTTT. The chain uses TRBV4-1 and TRBJ1-4, with D hard to call. The germline gives CDR1 MGHRA, CDR2 YSYEKL. V lost 2 bases to trimming and J lost 8 bases, with 9 bases between them. The CDR3 sequence is 13 residues long.

The chain carries TRBV7-2 and TRBJ1-6; D gene ambiguous. The CDR3 has 13 residues. Germline V gene sequence: CDR1 SGHTA, CDR2 FQGNSA. V was cut by 1 base and J by 11 bases, with 9 bases left in between. In DNA form, the CDR3 reads TGTGCCAGCAGCTTAGAGCCGTATGCACCCCTCCACTTT. It is translated as CASSLEPYAPLHF.

This chain connects TRBV25-1 to TRBJ1-2; D is undetermined. Per germline, CDR1 MGHDK and CDR2 SYGVNS. The CDR3 extends over 13 amino acids. V shed 2 bases and J shed 7 bases, with 11 bases lying between them. CDR3 sequence reads: CASSEEEVFGYTF. DNA of the CDR3: TGTGCCAGCAGTGAAGAGGAGGTATTTGGCTACACCTTC.

The chain joins TRBV19 to TRBJ2-3; 8 nucleotides align to TRBD2. V lost 6 bases to trimming and J lost 8 bases; unmatched junction nucleotides: 13. This CDR3 comprises 15 residues. Germline V gives CDR1 LNHDA, CDR2 SQIVND (reference sequence). DNA of the CDR3: TGTGCCAGTAGCAAACTGAGCGGGAGTACCCCTACGCAGTATTTT. This sequence encodes CASSKLSGSTPTQYF.